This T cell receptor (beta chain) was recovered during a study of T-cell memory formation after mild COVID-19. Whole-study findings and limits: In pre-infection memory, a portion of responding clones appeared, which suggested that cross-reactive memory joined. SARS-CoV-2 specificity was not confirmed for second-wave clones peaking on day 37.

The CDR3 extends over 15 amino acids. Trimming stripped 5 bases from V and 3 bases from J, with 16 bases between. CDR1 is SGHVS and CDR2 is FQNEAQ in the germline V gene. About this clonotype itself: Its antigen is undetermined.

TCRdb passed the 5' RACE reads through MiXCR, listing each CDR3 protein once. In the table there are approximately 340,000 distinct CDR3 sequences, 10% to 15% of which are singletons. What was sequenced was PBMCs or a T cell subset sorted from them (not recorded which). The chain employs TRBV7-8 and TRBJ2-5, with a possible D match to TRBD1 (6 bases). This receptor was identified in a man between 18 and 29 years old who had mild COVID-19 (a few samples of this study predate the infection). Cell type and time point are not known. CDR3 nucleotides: TGTGCCAGCAGCCAGAGGGGGAGCCCGGAAGAGACCCAGTACTTC. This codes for CASSQRGSPEETQYF.